Ten or more counts support the clone carrying this TCR beta chain. Its antigen remains unidentified. The CDR3 length is 15 residues. Germline CDR1 and CDR2: GTSNPN and SVGIG (reference sequence). Trimming took off 3 bases at V and 6 bases at J, with 18 bases between the two ends. The record originates from a study of T cells in Graves' hyperthyroidism and ophthalmopathy. The study's findings and limits: Ophthalmopathy onset followed model prediction by a median approximately six months.

The PBMCs were taken from around 9 ml of fresh peripheral blood. RNA transcripts yielded amplified TCR beta CDR3 regions. Researchers ran a first-round RT-PCR on the TCR CDR3 using the HTBI primer set. Using its own MiXCR run on the multiplex PCR reads, TCRdb lists one record per CDR3 protein. The profile shows about 300,000 distinct CDR3 sequences, approximately 19% of them singletons. The sequence was collected from a man between 50 and 59 years old with Graves' ophthalmopathy. The sequenced sample was blood. The chain is built from TRBV30 and TRBJ1-5; D gene ambiguous. The CDR3 nucleotides read TGTGCCTGGAGGTCGTCGAGGGCGTGGGGTCAGCCCCAGCATTTT. This sequence encodes CAWRSSRAWGQPQHF.